This T cell receptor beta chain was sequenced in a study of blood T cell repertoires in COVID-19. In the original workflow: Amplification of reference gene primers was used by the study to estimate nucleated cell counts. The table came from immunoSEQ multiplex PCR; TCRdb's copy has only in-frame clones and leaves some out. V, J and clone size are taken as reported in that table, and D and trimming were inferred from the DNA itself. The repertoire holds approximately 190,000 clones, with approximately 90% as singletons. The trim removed 10 bases at V and 4 bases at J, leaving 13 bases unmatched. This CDR3 contains 15 residues. The germline V gene encodes CDR1 MDHEN and CDR2 SYDVKM.

The chain recombines TRBV28 with TRBJ1-5; 7 bases are a match to TRBD1. The clonotype was recovered from an elderly man with acute or convalescent COVID-19. Sequenced: peripheral blood. The CDR3 nucleotides read TGTGCCACCCGACAGGGCAATTGGGAGAATCAGCCCCAGCATTTT. Protein sequence: CATRQGNWENQPQHF.